Below, 20 T cell receptor beta chains from the same sample are listed, as sequenced in a study of T cells in Graves' hyperthyroidism and ophthalmopathy. RNA transcripts yielded amplified TCR beta CDR3 regions. In the first-round RT-PCR of the TCR CDR3, the HTBI primer set was used. Each CDR3 protein is one row after TCRdb ran MiXCR on the multiplex PCR reads. Of about 760,000 distinct CDR3 sequences listed, 35% were seen once; the top ten hold less than 40%. Sequencing was done on a sample of blood. These receptor sequences come from a woman aged 40-49 years with Graves' hyperthyroidism.

This chain connects TRBV5-6 to TRBJ2-2, with TRBD2 matching 9 bases. CDR1 and CDR2 (germline): SGHDT, YYEEEE. Trimming cost V 7 bases and J 7 bases; bases outside gene matches: 14. The CDR3 consists of 16 residues. This chain's CDR3 is CASQKAGGLIVGELFF. CDR3 nucleotides: TGTGCCAGCCAGAAAGCGGGAGGATTGATAGTCGGGGAGCTGTTTTTT.

This clonotype was seen repeatedly, ten times or more. The V gene is TRBV7-2, the J gene TRBJ2-7; no definite D call. V lost 1 base to trimming and J lost 6 bases, with 1 base between them. The CDR3 has 10 residues. The V gene's germline CDR1 is SGHTA and CDR2 FQGNSA. DNA for the CDR3: TGTGCCAGCAGCTTAGTCGAGCAGTACTTC. It codes for CASSLVEQYF.

V usage is TRBV29-1 and J usage is TRBJ2-1, with D possibly being TRBD1 or TRBD2 (5 bases each). Gene TRBJ2-7 matches the end of the DNA better, so the J call may be wrong. Germline V gives CDR1 SQVTM, CDR2 ANQGSEA. The CDR3 loop spans 12 amino acids. The CDR3 sequence: CSVEGLGNEQYF. For the CDR3, the DNA is TGCAGCGTAGAGGGGCTAGGTAATGAGCAGTACTTC.

This clonotype was seen a handful of times. The chain has TRBV6-5 and TRBJ2-7; 12 bases are a match to TRBD2. This CDR3 spans 16 amino acids. Germline CDR1 MNHEY, CDR2 SVGAGI. The junction had 11 bases not matched to a gene; V was cut back by 7 bases and J by 4 bases. CDR3 in amino acids: CASTDPTSGSPYEQYF. CDR3 bases: TGTGCCAGCACCGACCCGACTAGCGGGAGCCCATACGAGCAGTACTTC.

This clonotype has a count of ten or more. The CDR3 nucleotides read TGCAGTGCTAGACCTTATGGGAAACCAAACAGGGGGCCTGATGGCTACACCTTC. Amino acids: CSARPYGKPNRGPDGYTF. The chain employs TRBV20-1 and TRBJ1-2; the match to TRBD1 covers 9 bases. This CDR3 spans 18 amino acids. J was trimmed by 6 bases and V by 2 bases; bases with no gene match: 19. CDR1 DFQATT and CDR2 SNEGSKA come from the germline V gene (reference sequence).

The genes are TRBV7-9 and TRBJ2-2; 11 nucleotides agree with TRBD2. The junction had 7 bases not matched to a gene; V was cut back by 5 bases and J by 5 bases. Germline values: CDR1 SEHNR, CDR2 FQNEAQ (reference sequence). The CDR3 consists of 16 residues. The CDR3 nucleotides are TGTGCCAGCAGCCTTGCTAGCGGGAGGATAACCGGGGAGCTGTTTTTT. It specifies CASSLASGRITGELFF.

In its sample, this clonotype was seen many times. The germline gene is not matched at one end of the junction; a read error may be the cause. The chain employs TRBV7-2 and TRBJ1-3; D gene ambiguous. The CDR3 is 14 residues long. Germline V gene lookup returns CDR1 SGHTA and CDR2 FQGNSA. CDR3 region: CASSLDPSGNTIYF. For the CDR3, the DNA is TGCGCCAGCAGCTTGGACCCCAGTGGAAACACCATATATTTT.

The J gene is TRBJ2-7, the V gene TRBV10-3; D gene uncertain. Between the trimmed V and J ends, which lost 5 bases and 3 bases, there was a span of 17 bases. The CDR3 spans 15 residues. Germline CDR1 ENHRY, CDR2 SYGVKD. The CDR3 sequence is CAISPGSRVNYEQYF. The CDR3 DNA reads TGTGCCATCAGTCCCGGGTCTAGGGTAAACTACGAGCAGTACTTC.

V usage is TRBV10-3 and J usage is TRBJ2-7; D unclear. In germline, CDR1 is ENHRY, CDR2 SYGVKD. Trimming cost V 11 bases and J 0 bases, with 14 bases left between them. CDR3 length: 13 amino acids. CDR3 nucleotide sequence: TGTGCCGTAAAGGACCCGCGCTCCTACGAGCAGTACTTC. Amino acids: CAVKDPRSYEQYF.

Many counts were recorded for this clonotype. The chain has TRBV25-1 and TRBJ1-5; D is possibly TRBD1 (6 bases). The CDR3 is 14 amino acids. Germline V lookup: CDR1 MGHDK, CDR2 SYGVNS. V was clipped by 4 bases and J by 3 bases, with 10 bases between them. The CDR3 here is CASSVTGDNQPQHF. The CDR3 DNA follows: TGTGCCAGCAGTGTGACAGGCGACAATCAGCCCCAGCATTTT.

This clonotype was counted only a few times. The CDR3 is CASSPLDLITSGIQETQYF. The DNA of the CDR3 is TGTGCCAGCAGCCCTCTAGATCTCATAACTAGCGGGATACAAGAGACCCAGTACTTC. V is TRBV9 and J is TRBJ2-5; 10 positions match TRBD2. Germline V gives CDR1 SGDLS, CDR2 YYNGEE. The length of the CDR3 is 19 residues. Germline trimming cut 4 bases from V and 2 bases from J; bases unmatched to any gene: 17.

This clonotype was detected many times. The V and J genes are TRBV7-9 and TRBJ2-7, with TRBD1 identical over 11 bases. The germline CDR1 and CDR2 sequences are SEHNR and FQNEAQ (reference sequence). The CDR3 is 16 amino acids. Losses at the gene ends were 5 bases for V and 7 bases for J; bases not matched to a gene: 13. CDR3 nucleotides: TGTGCCAGCAGCCCTCGCCGGGACAGGGGGATGGGTGAGCAGTACTTC. Amino acid sequence: CASSPRRDRGMGEQYF.

This clonotype was detected only a few times. The chain combines TRBV5-6 with TRBJ1-2, with D uncertain. CDR3 size: 15 residues. Germline loops: CDR1 SGHDT, CDR2 YYEEEE. V was shortened by 0 bases and J by 2 bases, with 11 bases between the two germline ends. The CDR3 DNA reads TGTGCCAGCAGCTTGGAAGGTCCTAGGAACTATGGCTACACCTTC. It yields the protein CASSLEGPRNYGYTF.

This chain links TRBV9 with TRBJ2-7; no clear D. The germline gives CDR1 SGDLS, CDR2 YYNGEE. There are 14 residues in the CDR3. The germline V and J ends were trimmed by 0 bases and 3 bases, with 10 bases remaining between them. The CDR3 coding sequence is TGTGCCAGCAGCGTAGAGGTCCAGGACTACGAGCAGTACTTC. Its translation is CASSVEVQDYEQYF.

There are a few counts of this clonotype. V is TRBV6-5 and J is TRBJ1-3; possibly TRBD1 for D (6 bases). V was trimmed by 0 bases and J by 10 bases, leaving 13 bases between them. This CDR3 region has 14 residues. The germline gives CDR1 MNHEY, CDR2 SVGAGI. Here the CDR3 reads CASSYSAEGGTIYF. As DNA, the CDR3 is TGTGCCAGCAGTTACTCCGCGGAGGGGGGTACCATATATTTT.

The V call is TRBV7-8, the J call TRBJ2-7; a possible D gene is TRBD2 (7 bases). V dropped 0 bases and J dropped 7 bases, with 16 bases sitting between them. The V gene's germline CDR1 is SGHVS and CDR2 FQNEAQ. This CDR3 spans 15 amino acids. The CDR3, as DNA: TGTGCCAGCAGCTTAGCTGTAGGGGGGGCTCGAGAGCAGTACTTC. This encodes CASSLAVGGAREQYF.

This CDR3 is CATGDEQYF. The CDR3 nucleotides are TGTGCCACCGGCGACGAGCAGTACTTC. The gene calls are TRBV2 and TRBJ2-7; D is unresolved. The CDR3 length is 9 residues. CDR1 is SNHLY and CDR2 is FYNNEI in the germline V gene. Trimming took 10 bases from V and 5 from J, leaving 6 bases between them.

With respect to this clonotype: The junction shows a germline mismatch at one end, possibly a read error. CDR3 nucleotides: TGTGCCAGCAGCCTAGGGACAGGGACGAATGAAAAACTGGTTTTT. Its translation is CASSLGTGTNEKLVF. This chain joins TRBV7-8 and TRBJ1-4, with 9 bases aligning to TRBD1. The length of the CDR3 is 15 residues. Germline assignment: CDR1 SGHVS and CDR2 FQNEAQ.

This clonotype came up a few times. This chain joins TRBV6-1 and TRBJ1-1, with D possibly matching TRBD1 (5 bases). The CDR3 contains 14 residues. In germline, CDR1 is MNHNS, CDR2 SASEGT. Trimming removed 5 bases from V and 1 base from J, with 11 bases in between. CDR3 loop: CASSYDGGNTEAFF. CDR3 DNA sequence: TGTGCCAGCAGTTATGATGGGGGGAACACTGAAGCTTTCTTT.

The chain uses TRBV12-3 or TRBV12-4 and TRBJ1-2; D is perhaps TRBD1 (5 bases). The CDR3 covers 15 residues. The V gene lost 8 bases and the J gene lost 6 bases, with 22 bases spanning the gap. DNA for the CDR3: TGTGCCAGCTATAACTCGGCGGGGGGGTCGCATGGCTACACCTTC. Amino acids: CASYNSAGGSHGYTF.